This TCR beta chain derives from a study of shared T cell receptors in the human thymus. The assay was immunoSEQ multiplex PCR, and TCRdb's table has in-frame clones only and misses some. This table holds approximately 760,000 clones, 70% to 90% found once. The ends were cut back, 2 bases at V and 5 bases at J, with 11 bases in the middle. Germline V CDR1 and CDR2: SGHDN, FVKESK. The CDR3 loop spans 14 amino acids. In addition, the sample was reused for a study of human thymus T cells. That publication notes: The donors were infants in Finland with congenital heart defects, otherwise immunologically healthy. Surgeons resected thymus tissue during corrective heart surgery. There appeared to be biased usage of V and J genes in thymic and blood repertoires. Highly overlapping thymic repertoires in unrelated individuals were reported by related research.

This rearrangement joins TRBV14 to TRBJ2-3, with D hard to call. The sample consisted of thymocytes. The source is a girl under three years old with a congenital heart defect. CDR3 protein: CASSQQETLDTQYF. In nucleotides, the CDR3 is TGTGCCAGCAGCCAACAGGAAACTTTAGATACGCAGTATTTT.